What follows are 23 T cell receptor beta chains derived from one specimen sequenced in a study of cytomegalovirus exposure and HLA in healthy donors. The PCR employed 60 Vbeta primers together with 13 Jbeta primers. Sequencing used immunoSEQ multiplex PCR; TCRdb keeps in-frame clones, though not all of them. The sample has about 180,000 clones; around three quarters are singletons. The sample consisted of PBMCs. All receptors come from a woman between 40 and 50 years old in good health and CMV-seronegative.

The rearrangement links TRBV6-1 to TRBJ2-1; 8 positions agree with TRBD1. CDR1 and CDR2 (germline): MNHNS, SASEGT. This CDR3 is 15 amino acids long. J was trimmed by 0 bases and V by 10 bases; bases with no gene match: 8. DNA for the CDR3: TGTGCCATTACGACAGGGGTGAGCTCCTACAATGAGCAGTTCTTC. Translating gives CAITTGVSSYNEQFF.

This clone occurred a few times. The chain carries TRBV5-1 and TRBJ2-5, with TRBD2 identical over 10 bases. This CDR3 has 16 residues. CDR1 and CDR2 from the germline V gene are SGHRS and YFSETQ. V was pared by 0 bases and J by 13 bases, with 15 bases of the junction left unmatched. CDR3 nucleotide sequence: TGCGCCAGCAGCTTGGTTTCTAGCGGGGGCCCTAGGCATCCGTACTTC. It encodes CASSLVSSGGPRHPYF.

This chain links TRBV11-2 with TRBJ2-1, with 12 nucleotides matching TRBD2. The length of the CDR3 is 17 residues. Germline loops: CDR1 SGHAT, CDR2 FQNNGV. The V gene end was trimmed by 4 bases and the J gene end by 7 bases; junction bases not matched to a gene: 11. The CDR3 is CASSSPTSGGSWNEQFF. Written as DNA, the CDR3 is TGTGCCAGCAGCTCTCCCACTAGCGGGGGGTCCTGGAATGAGCAGTTCTTC.

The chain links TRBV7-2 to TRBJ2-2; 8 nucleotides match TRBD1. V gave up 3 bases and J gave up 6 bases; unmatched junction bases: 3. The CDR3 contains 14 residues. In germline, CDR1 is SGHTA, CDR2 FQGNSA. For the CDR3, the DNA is TGTGCCAGCAGCTTTACAGGGGGGCCCGGGGAGCTGTTTTTT. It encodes CASSFTGGPGELFF.

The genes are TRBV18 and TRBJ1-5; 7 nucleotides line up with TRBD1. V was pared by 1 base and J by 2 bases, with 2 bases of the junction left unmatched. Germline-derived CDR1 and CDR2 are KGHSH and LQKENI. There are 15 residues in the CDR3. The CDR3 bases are TGTGCCAGCTCACCACAGGGGGCCGGCAATCAGCCCCAGCATTTT. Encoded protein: CASSPQGAGNQPQHF. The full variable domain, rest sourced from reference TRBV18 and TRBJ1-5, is NAGVMQNPRHLVRRRGQEARLRCSPMKGHSHVYWYRQLPEEGLKFMVYLQKENIIDESGMPKERFSAEFPKEGPSILRIQQVVRGDSAAYFCASSPQGAGNQPQHFGDGTRLSIL.

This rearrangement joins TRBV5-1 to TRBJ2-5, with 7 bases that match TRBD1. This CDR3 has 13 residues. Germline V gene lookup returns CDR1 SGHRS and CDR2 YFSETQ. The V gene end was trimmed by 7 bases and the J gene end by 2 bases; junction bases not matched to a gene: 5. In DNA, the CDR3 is TGCGCCAGCTGTACAGGGGTGCAAGAGACCCAGTACTTC. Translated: CASCTGVQETQYF.

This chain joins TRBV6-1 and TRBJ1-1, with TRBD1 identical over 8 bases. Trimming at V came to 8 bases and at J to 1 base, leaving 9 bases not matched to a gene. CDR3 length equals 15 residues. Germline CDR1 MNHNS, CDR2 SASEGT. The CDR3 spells CASSRQGRWNTEAFF. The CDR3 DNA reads TGTGCCAGCTCCAGACAGGGGAGGTGGAACACTGAAGCTTTCTTT.

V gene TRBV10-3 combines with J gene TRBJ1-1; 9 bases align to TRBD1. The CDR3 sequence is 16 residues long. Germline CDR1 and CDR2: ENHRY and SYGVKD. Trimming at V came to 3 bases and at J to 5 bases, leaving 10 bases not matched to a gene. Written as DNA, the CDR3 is TGTGCCATCAGTGATCCTATCAACAGGGGGCGGACTGAAGCTTTCTTT. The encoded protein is CAISDPINRGRTEAFF.

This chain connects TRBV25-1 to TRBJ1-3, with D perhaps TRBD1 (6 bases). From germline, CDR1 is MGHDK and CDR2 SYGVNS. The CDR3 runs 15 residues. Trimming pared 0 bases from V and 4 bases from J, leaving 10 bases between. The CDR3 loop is CASSEYGTPGNTIYF. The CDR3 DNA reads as TGTGCCAGCAGTGAATACGGGACACCCGGAAACACCATATATTTT.

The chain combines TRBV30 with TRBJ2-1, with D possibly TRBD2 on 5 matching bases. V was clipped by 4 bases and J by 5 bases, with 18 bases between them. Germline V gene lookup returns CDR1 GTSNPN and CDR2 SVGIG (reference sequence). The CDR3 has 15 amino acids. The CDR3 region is CAWNGVLEGNNEQFF. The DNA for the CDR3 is TGTGCCTGGAACGGCGTACTAGAAGGGAACAATGAGCAGTTCTTC.

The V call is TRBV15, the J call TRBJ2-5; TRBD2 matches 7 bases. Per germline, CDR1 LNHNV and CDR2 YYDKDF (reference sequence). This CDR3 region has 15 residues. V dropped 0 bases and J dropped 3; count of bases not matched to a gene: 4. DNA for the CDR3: TGTGCCACCAGCAGAGATATCCTAGCGGAAGAGACCCAGTACTTC. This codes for CATSRDILAEETQYF.

The CDR3 spells CASSVEGDDGYTF. The DNA for the CDR3 is TGTGCCAGCAGCGTAGAGGGAGATGATGGCTACACCTTC. The chain has TRBV9 and TRBJ1-2; D is undetermined. Germline assignment: CDR1 SGDLS and CDR2 YYNGEE. The germline V and J ends were trimmed by 0 bases and 6 bases, with 9 bases remaining between them. The CDR3 has 13 residues.

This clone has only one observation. CDR3 sequence: CASSLTGTGADTQYF. In nucleotides, the CDR3 is TGCGCCAGCAGCCTTACCGGGACAGGGGCAGATACGCAGTATTTT. V is TRBV4-1 and J is TRBJ2-3, with 10 bases aligning to TRBD1. After removal of 4 bases from V and 4 bases from J, the junction contained 5 bases not matched to a gene. The CDR3 is made up of 15 amino acids. Germline V gene lookup returns CDR1 MGHRA and CDR2 YSYEKL.

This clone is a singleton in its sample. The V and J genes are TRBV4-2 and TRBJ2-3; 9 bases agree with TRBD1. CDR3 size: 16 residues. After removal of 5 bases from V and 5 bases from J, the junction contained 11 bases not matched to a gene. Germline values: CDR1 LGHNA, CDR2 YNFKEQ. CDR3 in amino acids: CASSSRTGQGGDTQYF. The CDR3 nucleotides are TGTGCCAGCAGCTCCAGAACGGGACAGGGTGGAGATACGCAGTATTTT.

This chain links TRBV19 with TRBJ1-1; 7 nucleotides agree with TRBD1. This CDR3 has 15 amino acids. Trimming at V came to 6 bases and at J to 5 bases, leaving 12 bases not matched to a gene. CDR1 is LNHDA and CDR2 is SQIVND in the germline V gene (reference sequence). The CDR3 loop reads CASRVTTGRGTEAFF. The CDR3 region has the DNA TGTGCCAGTAGGGTTACGACAGGGCGAGGGACTGAAGCTTTCTTT.

The CDR3 loop reads CASSLAGVDSDEQFF. The CDR3 region has the DNA TGTGCCAGCAGCTTAGCCGGGGTGGACTCGGACGAGCAGTTCTTC. The chain carries TRBV7-2 and TRBJ2-1; the D gene is possibly TRBD2 (5 bases). Trimming removed 0 bases at V and 10 bases at J, with 16 bases between. CDR3 length: 15 amino acids. CDR1 SGHTA and CDR2 FQGNSA come from the germline V gene.

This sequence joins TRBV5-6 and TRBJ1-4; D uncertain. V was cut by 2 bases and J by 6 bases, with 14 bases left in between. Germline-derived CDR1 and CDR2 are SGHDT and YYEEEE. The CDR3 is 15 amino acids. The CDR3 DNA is TGTGCCAGCAGCTTTGCCGCAGCCGAGGATGAAAAACTGTTTTTT. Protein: CASSFAAAEDEKLFF.

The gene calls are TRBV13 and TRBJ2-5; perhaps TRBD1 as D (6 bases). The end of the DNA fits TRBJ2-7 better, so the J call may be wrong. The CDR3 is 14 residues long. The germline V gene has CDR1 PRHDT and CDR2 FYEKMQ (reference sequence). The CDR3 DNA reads TGTGCCACCTCTCTTCAGGGGAACTCCTACGAGCAGTACTTC. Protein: CATSLQGNSYEQYF.

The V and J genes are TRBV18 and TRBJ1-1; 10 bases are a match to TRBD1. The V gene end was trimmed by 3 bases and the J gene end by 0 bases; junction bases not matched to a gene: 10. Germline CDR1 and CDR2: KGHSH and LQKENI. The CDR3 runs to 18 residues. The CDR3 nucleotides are TGTGCCAGCTCACCTAGAACCGGGACAGGGGACTTGAACACTGAAGCTTTCTTT. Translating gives CASSPRTGTGDLNTEAFF.

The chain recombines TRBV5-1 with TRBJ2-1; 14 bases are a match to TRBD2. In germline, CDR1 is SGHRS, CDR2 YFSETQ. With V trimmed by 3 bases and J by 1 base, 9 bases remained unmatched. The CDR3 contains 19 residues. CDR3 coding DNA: TGCGCCAGCAGCTCCGGACTAGCGGGAGGCGGAGTGTCCTACAATGAGCAGTTCTTC. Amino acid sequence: CASSSGLAGGGVSYNEQFF. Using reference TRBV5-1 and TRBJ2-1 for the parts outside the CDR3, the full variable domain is KAGVTQTPRYLIKTRGQQVTLSCSPISGHRSVSWYQQTPGQGLQFLFEYFSETQRNKGNFPGRFSGRQFSNSRSEMNVSTLELGDSALYLCASSSGLAGGGVSYNEQFFGPGTRLTVL.

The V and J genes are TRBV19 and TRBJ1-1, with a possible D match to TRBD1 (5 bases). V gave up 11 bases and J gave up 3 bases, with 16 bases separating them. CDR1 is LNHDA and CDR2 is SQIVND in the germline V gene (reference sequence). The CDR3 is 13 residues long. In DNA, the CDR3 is TGTGCCTCCTCACTTCGGGGGGACACTGAAGCTTTCTTT. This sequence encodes CASSLRGDTEAFF. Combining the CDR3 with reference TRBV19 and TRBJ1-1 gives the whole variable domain DGGITQSPKYLFRKEGQNVTLSCEQNLNHDAMYWYRQDPGQGLRLIYYSQIVNDFQKGDIAEGYSVSREKKESFPLTVTSAQKNPTAFYLCASSLRGDTEAFFGQGTRLTVV.

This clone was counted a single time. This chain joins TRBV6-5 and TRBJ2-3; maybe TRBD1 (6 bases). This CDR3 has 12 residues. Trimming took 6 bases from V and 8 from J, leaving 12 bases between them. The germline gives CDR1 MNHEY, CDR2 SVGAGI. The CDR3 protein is CASSRGAGTQYF. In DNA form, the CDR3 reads TGTGCCAGCAGCAGGGGCGCGGGTACGCAGTATTTT.

DNA for the CDR3: TGTGCCAGCAGCGGTAGCCCTCAAGGCAATCAGCCCCAGCATTTT. Translated, it gives CASSGSPQGNQPQHF. This sequence joins TRBV5-5 and TRBJ1-5; D is undetermined. The CDR3 has 15 residues. Germline lookup yields CDR1 SGHKS and CDR2 YYEKEE (reference sequence). V was trimmed by 4 bases and J by 2 bases, leaving 13 bases between them.